This is a list of T cell receptor beta chains from one sample in a study of T cell repertoires in cytomegalovirus infection. TCRdb recomputed calls from the reads with MiXCR, one row per CDR3 protein. The table lists almost 550,000 distinct CDR3 sequences, 16% of them singletons, with 20% to 30% in the top ten. The sequenced sample was CD8+ T cells from PBMCs. The receptors derive from a human donor in good health (CMV status not recorded). Some clones in this sample may be carry-over from other donors' samples. Both conserved end residues are trimmed from each CDR3. D genes are given only for firm matches.

D gene: NA
V gene: TRBV7-2
J gene: TRBJ2-3
CDR3 protein: ASSLLGGGMNQADTQY

D gene: NA
V gene: TRBV24-1
J gene: TRBJ2-2
CDR3 protein: ATSVYGELF

D gene: NA
V gene: TRBV5-4
J gene: TRBJ1-6
CDR3 protein: ASSWEGPGRGSPLH

D gene: NA
V gene: TRBV7-9
J gene: TRBJ2-7
CDR3 protein: ASSSSGASYEQY

D gene: NA
V gene: TRBV7-6
J gene: TRBJ1-1
CDR3 protein: ASTTGAEAF

D gene: NA
V gene: TRBV7-6
J gene: TRBJ2-2
CDR3 protein: ASSPGLSNTGELF

D gene: NA
V gene: TRBV11-2
J gene: TRBJ1-4
CDR3 protein: ASSHSVGVTNEKLF

D gene: NA
V gene: TRBV12-3/TRBV12-4
J gene: TRBJ2-3
CDR3 protein: ASSFRSPRGDTQY

D gene: NA
V gene: TRBV6-2/TRBV6-3
J gene: TRBJ1-5
CDR3 protein: ASHTVYSNQPQH

D gene: NA
V gene: TRBV19
J gene: TRBJ2-7
CDR3 protein: ASRIGRGYSYEQY

D gene: NA
V gene: TRBV3-1
J gene: TRBJ1-1
CDR3 protein: ASSPRGTGAQDTEAF

D gene: NA
V gene: TRBV7-2
J gene: TRBJ2-6
CDR3 protein: ASSLTGLGANVLT

D gene: TRBD2
V gene: TRBV19
J gene: TRBJ2-7
CDR3 protein: ASSIPASGSLVREQY

D gene: TRBD1
V gene: TRBV29-1
J gene: TRBJ1-2
CDR3 protein: SVHTRDRQNYGYT

D gene: NA
V gene: TRBV10-1
J gene: TRBJ2-5
CDR3 protein: ASSVDGYQETQY

D gene: TRBD1
V gene: TRBV7-6
J gene: TRBJ2-5
CDR3 protein: ASSWGTGSQETQY

D gene: NA
V gene: TRBV18
J gene: TRBJ1-3
CDR3 protein: ASSPRRTDQRGNTIY

D gene: TRBD1
V gene: TRBV4-1
J gene: TRBJ1-5
CDR3 protein: PSSQAALDRGQPQH

D gene: NA
V gene: TRBV6-1
J gene: TRBJ1-6
CDR3 protein: ASSERVGKSPLH

D gene: NA
V gene: TRBV25-1
J gene: TRBJ2-1
CDR3 protein: ASSDSGHWGDNEQF

D gene: NA
V gene: TRBV9
J gene: TRBJ2-4
CDR3 protein: ASSVHPREPLAKNIQY

D gene: TRBD1
V gene: TRBV4-1
J gene: TRBJ2-7
CDR3 protein: ASSPIGTGGDEQY

D gene: NA
V gene: TRBV5-4
J gene: TRBJ1-2
CDR3 protein: ASSLFARDPSYGYT

D gene: TRBD1
V gene: TRBV19
J gene: TRBJ1-2
CDR3 protein: ASSEEGTVNYGYT

D gene: TRBD1
V gene: TRBV9
J gene: TRBJ2-5
CDR3 protein: ASSTTGGKTQY

D gene: TRBD1
V gene: TRBV19
J gene: TRBJ1-5
CDR3 protein: ASKSGGRQPQH

D gene: TRBD2
V gene: TRBV7-9
J gene: TRBJ2-5
CDR3 protein: ASSSILAGADETQY

D gene: TRBD1
V gene: TRBV11-1
J gene: TRBJ2-5
CDR3 protein: ASSLGGPTGEETQY

D gene: NA
V gene: TRBV12-3/TRBV12-4
J gene: TRBJ2-7
CDR3 protein: ASSLRRDSYEQY

D gene: TRBD2
V gene: TRBV9
J gene: TRBJ2-1
CDR3 protein: ASSGSGGNNEQF

D gene: TRBD1
V gene: TRBV4-2
J gene: TRBJ1-1
CDR3 protein: ASSKPGTGGLNTEAF

D gene: NA
V gene: TRBV7-6
J gene: TRBJ2-3
CDR3 protein: ASSRARSDTDTQY

D gene: NA
V gene: TRBV4-2
J gene: TRBJ2-7
CDR3 protein: ASSPDLRYEQY